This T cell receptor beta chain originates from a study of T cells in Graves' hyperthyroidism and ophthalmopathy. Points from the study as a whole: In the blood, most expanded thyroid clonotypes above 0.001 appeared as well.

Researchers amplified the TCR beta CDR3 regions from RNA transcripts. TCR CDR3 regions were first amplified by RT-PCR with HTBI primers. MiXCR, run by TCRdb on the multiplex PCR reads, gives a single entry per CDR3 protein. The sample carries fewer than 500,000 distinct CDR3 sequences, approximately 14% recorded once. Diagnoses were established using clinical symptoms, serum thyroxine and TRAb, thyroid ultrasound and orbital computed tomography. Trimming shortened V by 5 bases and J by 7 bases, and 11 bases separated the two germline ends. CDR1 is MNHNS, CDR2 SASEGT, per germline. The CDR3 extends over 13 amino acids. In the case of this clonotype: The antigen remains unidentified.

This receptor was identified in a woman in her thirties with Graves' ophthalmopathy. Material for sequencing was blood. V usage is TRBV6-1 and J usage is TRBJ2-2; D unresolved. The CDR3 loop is CASSPNYLGELFF. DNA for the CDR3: TGTGCCAGCAGTCCTAATTACCTCGGGGAGCTGTTTTTT.